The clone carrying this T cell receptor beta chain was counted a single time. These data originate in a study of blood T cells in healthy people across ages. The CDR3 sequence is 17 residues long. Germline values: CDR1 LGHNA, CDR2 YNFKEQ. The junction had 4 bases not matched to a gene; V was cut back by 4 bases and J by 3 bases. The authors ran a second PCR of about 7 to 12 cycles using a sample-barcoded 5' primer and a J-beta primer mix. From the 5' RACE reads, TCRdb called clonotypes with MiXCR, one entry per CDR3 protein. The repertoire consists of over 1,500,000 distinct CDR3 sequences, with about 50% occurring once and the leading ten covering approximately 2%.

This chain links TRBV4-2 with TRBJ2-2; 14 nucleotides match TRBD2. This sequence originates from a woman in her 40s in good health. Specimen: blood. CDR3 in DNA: TGTGCCAGCAGCCGGGGACTAGCGGGGGACTACACCGGGGAGCTGTTTTTT. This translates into CASSRGLAGDYTGELFF.